The 9 T cell receptor beta chains reported below all come from one sample, sequenced in a study of blood T cell repertoires in COVID-19 (dated by TCRdb to between 2020 and 2021). The library came from the immunoSEQ multiplex PCR assay. Drawn from immuneACCESS, this table holds only the in-frame rearrangements with V and J called that TCRdb kept. Clones are partly lost; checked studies trace under half to an unresolved V gene and leave the rest unexplained. Here the sample has 130,000 to 150,000 clones; around nine tenths occur a single time. Approximately 2.5% of the sample is taken by the ten largest. The specimen sequenced was peripheral blood. All receptors derive from a human donor in a cohort sampled during active COVID-19.

J is TRBJ2-3 and V is TRBV5-5; possibly TRBD2 for D (5 bases). This CDR3 spans 15 amino acids. The ends were cut back, 1 base at V and 5 bases at J, with 14 bases in the middle. Looked up from germline, CDR1 is SGHKS and CDR2 is YYEKEE (reference sequence). As DNA, the CDR3 is TGTGCCAGCAGCTTGAGTCCCGGGGTGGAAGATACGCAGTATTTT. It yields the protein CASSLSPGVEDTQYF.

The chain employs TRBV18 and TRBJ2-7; TRBD2 might be the D (5 bases). CDR3 length: 16 residues. Germline CDR1 and CDR2: KGHSH and LQKENI. V was pared by 2 bases and J by 0 bases, with 14 bases between. CDR3 nucleotides: TGTGCCAGCTCACCAAGGAGCGGCCGGAACTCCTACGAGCAGTACTTC. Residues: CASSPRSGRNSYEQYF.

This chain links TRBV19 with TRBJ2-3; 9 bases map to TRBD1. This CDR3 has 14 amino acids. V lost 5 bases and J lost 3; bases outside the gene matches: 3. From germline, CDR1 is LNHDA and CDR2 SQIVND (reference sequence). The CDR3 here is CASSDDRGTDTQYF. CDR3 DNA sequence: TGTGCCAGTAGTGACGACAGGGGGACAGATACGCAGTATTTT.

The rearrangement uses TRBV28 and TRBJ2-3; 8 nucleotides match TRBD2. CDR3 length equals 15 residues. Germline CDR1 is MDHEN and CDR2 is SYDVKM. V lost 4 bases and J lost 7; bases outside the gene matches: 10. As DNA, the CDR3 is TGTGCCAGCAGTTCCTCCGGGACTAGGAGCTATACGCAGTATTTT. Residues: CASSSSGTRSYTQYF.

The J gene is TRBJ2-1, the V gene TRBV6-2 or TRBV6-3, with a tentative D call TRBD1 (5 bases). CDR1 and CDR2 (germline): MNHEY, SVGEGT. Trimming took off 0 bases at V and 5 bases at J, with 29 bases between the two ends. The CDR3 is made up of 21 amino acids. In nucleotides, the CDR3 is TGTGCCAGCAGTTACTCATTGGGGCGTCCGGGTACGAGGCTGTGGGACAATGAGCAGTTCTTC. It is translated as CASSYSLGRPGTRLWDNEQFF.

The rearrangement joins TRBV9 to TRBJ2-5; TRBD2 is a possible D gene (6 bases). Germline values: CDR1 SGDLS, CDR2 YYNGEE. V was cut by 4 bases and J by 5 bases, with 12 bases left in between. The CDR3 covers 13 residues. CDR3 loop: CASSQSSAETQYF. For the CDR3, the DNA is TGTGCCAGCAGCCAATCTAGCGCTGAGACCCAGTACTTC.

This clone has more than one count but fewer than ten. The V gene is TRBV7-9, the J gene TRBJ2-2, with D perhaps TRBD2 (6 bases). V lost 2 bases and J 7 bases, leaving 14 bases between the germline ends. CDR1 and CDR2 (germline): SEHNR, FQNEAQ (reference sequence). This CDR3 region has 15 residues. The chain's CDR3 is CASSLLALSSGELFF. The CDR3, as DNA: TGTGCCAGCAGCTTACTAGCGTTATCCAGCGGGGAGCTGTTTTTT.

The CDR3 DNA follows: TGTGCCAGCGGGCCGGGGGGTCGTGGCTACACCTTC. Translation gives CASGPGGRGYTF. This chain joins TRBV5-6 and TRBJ1-2; tentatively, D is TRBD1 (5 bases). V was cut by 7 bases and J by 7 bases, with 14 bases left in between. CDR1 SGHDT and CDR2 YYEEEE come from the germline V gene. This CDR3 has 12 residues.

The chain recombines TRBV3-1 (or the pseudogene TRBV3-2) with TRBJ2-3; TRBD2 matches at 8 bases. V gave up 3 bases and J gave up 2 bases; unmatched junction bases: 4. Germline V lookup: CDR1 LGHDT, CDR2 YNNKEL (reference sequence). CDR3 length: 15 residues. The CDR3 sequence: CASSHLGGATDTQYF. The CDR3, as DNA: TGTGCCAGCAGCCACCTCGGGGGGGCCACAGATACGCAGTATTTT.